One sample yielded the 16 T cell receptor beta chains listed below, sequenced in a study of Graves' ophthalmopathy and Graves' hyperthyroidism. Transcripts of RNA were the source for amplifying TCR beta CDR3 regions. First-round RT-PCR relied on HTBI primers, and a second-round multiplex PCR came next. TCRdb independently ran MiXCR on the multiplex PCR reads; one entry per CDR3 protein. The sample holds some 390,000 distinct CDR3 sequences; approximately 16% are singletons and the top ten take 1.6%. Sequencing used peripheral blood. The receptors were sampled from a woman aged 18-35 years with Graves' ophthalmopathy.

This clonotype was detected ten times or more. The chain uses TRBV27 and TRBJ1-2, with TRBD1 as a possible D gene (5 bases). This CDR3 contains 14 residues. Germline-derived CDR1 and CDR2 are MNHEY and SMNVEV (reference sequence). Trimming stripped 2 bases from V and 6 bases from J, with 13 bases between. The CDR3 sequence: CASSLVSGADGYTF. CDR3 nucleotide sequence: TGTGCCAGCAGTTTAGTTAGCGGGGCGGATGGCTACACCTTC.

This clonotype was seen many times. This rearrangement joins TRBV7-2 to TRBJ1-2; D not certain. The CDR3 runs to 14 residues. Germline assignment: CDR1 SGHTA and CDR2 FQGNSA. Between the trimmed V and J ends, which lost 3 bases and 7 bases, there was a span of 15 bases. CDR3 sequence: CASSLIPTDVGYTF. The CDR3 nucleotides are TGTGCCAGCAGCTTGATCCCGACGGATGTTGGCTACACCTTC. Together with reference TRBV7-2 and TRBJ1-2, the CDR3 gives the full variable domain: GAGVSQSPSNKVTEKGKDVELRCDPISGHTALYWYRQSLGQGLEFLIYFQGNSAPDKSGLPSDRFSAERTGGSVSTLTIQRTQQEDSAVYLCASSLIPTDVGYTFGSGTRLTVV.

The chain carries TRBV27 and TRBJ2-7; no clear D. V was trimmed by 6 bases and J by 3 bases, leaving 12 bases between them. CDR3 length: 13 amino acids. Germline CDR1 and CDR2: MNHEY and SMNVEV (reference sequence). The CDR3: CASSQQPSYEQYF. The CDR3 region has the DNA TGTGCCAGCAGCCAACAACCCAGCTACGAGCAGTACTTC.

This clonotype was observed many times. CDR3 in amino acids: CATSRDIDTGRTDTQYF. DNA for the CDR3: TGTGCCACCAGCAGAGATATCGACACTGGAAGGACAGATACGCAGTATTTT. The V and J genes are TRBV15 and TRBJ2-3; D not resolved. V was cut by 0 bases and J by 3 bases, with 16 bases left in between. This CDR3 has 17 amino acids. From germline, CDR1 is LNHNV and CDR2 YYDKDF (reference sequence).

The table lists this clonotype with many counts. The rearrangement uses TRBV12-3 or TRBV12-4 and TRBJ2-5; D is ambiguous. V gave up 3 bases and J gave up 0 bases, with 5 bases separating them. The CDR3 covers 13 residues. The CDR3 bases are TGTGCCAGCAGTTTGTGGTACCAAGAGACCCAGTACTTC. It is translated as CASSLWYQETQYF.

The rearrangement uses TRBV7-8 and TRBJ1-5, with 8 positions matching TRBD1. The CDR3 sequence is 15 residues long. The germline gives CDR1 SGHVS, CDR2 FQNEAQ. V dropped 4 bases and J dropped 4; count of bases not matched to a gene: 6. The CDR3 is CASSSPQGANQPQHF. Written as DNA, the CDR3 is TGTGCCAGCAGCTCACCGCAGGGGGCGAATCAGCCCCAGCATTTT. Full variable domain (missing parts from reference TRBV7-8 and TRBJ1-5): GAGVSQSPRYKVAKRGQDVALRCDPISGHVSLFWYQQALGQGPEFLTYFQNEAQLDKSGLPSDRFFAERPEGSVSTLKIQRTQQEDSAVYLCASSSPQGANQPQHFGDGTRLSIL.

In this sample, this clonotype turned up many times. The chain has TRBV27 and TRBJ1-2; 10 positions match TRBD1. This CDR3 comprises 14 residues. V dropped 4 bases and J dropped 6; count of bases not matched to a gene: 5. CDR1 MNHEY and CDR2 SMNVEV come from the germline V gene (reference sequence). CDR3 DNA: TGTGCCAGCAGTTCGGACAGGGGGTCAGATGGCTACACCTTC. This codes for CASSSDRGSDGYTF.

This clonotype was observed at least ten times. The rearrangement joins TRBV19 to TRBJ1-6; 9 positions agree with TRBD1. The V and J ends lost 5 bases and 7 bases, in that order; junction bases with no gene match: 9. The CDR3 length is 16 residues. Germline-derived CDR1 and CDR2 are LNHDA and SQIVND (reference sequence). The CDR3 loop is CASSLRGQGSNSPLHF. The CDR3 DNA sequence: TGTGCCAGTAGTCTCCGGGGACAGGGCTCCAATTCACCCCTCCACTTT. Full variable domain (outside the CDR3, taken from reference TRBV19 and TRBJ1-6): DGGITQSPKYLFRKEGQNVTLSCEQNLNHDAMYWYRQDPGQGLRLIYYSQIVNDFQKGDIAEGYSVSREKKESFPLTVTSAQKNPTAFYLCASSLRGQGSNSPLHFGNGTRLTVT.

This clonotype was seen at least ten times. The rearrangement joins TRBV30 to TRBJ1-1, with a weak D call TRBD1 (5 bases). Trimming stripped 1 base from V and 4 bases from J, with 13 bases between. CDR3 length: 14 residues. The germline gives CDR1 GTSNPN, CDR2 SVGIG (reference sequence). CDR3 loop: CAWSGTGGPTEAFF. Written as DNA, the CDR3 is TGTGCCTGGAGTGGGACGGGGGGACCCACTGAAGCTTTCTTT.

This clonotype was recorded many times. The CDR3 nucleotides read TGTGCCAGCAGGGGACAAACCCGGGGGAGCAATCAGCCCCAGCATTTT. It is translated as CASRGQTRGSNQPQHF. The J gene is TRBJ1-5, the V gene TRBV6-2 or TRBV6-3, with D possibly matching TRBD1 (6 bases). The CDR3 is made up of 16 amino acids. Trimming took 6 bases from V and 1 from J, leaving 16 bases between them. Germline V CDR1 and CDR2: MNHEY, SVGEGT.

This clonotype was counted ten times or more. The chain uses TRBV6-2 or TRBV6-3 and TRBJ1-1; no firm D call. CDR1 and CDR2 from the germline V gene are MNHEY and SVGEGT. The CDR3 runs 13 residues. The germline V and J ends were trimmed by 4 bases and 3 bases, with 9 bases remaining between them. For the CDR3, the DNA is TGTGCCAGCAGTTTAGATGGCTACACTGAAGCTTTCTTT. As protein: CASSLDGYTEAFF.

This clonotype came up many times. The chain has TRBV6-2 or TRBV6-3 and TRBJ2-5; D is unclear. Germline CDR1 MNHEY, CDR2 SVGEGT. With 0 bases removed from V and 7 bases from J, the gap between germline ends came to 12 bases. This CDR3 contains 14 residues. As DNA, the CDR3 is TGTGCCAGCAGTTACTCGACCCTACTGGGGACCCAGTACTTC. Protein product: CASSYSTLLGTQYF.

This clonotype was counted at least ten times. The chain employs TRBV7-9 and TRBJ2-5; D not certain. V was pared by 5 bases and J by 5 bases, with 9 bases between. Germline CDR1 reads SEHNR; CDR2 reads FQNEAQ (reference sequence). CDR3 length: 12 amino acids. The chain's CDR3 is CASSTSRETQYF. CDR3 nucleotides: TGTGCCAGCAGCACATCTAGGGAGACCCAGTACTTC.

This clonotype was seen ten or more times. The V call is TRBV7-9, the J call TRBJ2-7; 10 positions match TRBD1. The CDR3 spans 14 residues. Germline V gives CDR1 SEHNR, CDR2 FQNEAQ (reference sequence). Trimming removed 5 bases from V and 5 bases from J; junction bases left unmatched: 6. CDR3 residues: CASSGRQGANEQYF. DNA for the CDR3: TGTGCCAGCAGCGGACGACAGGGGGCCAACGAGCAGTACTTC.

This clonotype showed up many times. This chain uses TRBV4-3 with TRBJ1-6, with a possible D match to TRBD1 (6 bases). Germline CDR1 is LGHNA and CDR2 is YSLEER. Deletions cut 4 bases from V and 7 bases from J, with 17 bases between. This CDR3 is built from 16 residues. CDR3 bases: TGCGCCAGCAGCCGCCAATTCACAGGGTCCAATTCACCCCTCCACTTT. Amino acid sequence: CASSRQFTGSNSPLHF.

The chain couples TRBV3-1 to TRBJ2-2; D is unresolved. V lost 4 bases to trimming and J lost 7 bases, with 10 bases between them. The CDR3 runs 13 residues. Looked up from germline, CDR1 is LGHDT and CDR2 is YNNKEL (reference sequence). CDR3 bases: TGTGCCAGCAGCCCTACTTACAACGGGGAGCTGTTTTTT. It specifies CASSPTYNGELFF.